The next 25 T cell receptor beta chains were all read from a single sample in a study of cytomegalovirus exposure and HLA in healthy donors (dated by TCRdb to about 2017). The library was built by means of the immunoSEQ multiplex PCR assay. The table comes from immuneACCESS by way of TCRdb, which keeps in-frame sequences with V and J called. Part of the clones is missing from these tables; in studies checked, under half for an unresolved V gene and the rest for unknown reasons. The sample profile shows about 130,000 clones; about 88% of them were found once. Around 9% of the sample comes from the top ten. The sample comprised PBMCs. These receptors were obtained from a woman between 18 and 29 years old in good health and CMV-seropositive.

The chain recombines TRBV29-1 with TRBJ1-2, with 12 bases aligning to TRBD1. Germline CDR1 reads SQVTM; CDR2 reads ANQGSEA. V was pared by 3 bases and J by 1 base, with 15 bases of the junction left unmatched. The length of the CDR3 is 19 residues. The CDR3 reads CSVDSGGDRGLPVNYGYTF. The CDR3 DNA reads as TGCAGCGTTGATTCTGGGGGGGACAGGGGGCTCCCTGTTAACTATGGCTACACCTTC.

The CDR3 is CASSARAGGTEAFF. In DNA, the CDR3 is TGTGCCAGCAGCGCGAGGGCCGGGGGGACTGAAGCTTTCTTT. The chain has TRBV9 and TRBJ1-1, with a weak D call TRBD1 (5 bases). Trimming cost V 3 bases and J 5 bases, with 14 bases left between them. Germline CDR1 reads SGDLS; CDR2 reads YYNGEE. This CDR3 is 14 amino acids long.

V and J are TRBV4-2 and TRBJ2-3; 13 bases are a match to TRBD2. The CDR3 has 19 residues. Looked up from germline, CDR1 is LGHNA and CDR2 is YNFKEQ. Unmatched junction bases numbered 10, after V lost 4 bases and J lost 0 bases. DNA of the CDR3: TGTGCCAGCAGCCCAAGGACTAGCGGGAGTAGAACTAGCACAGATACGCAGTATTTT. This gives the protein CASSPRTSGSRTSTDTQYF.

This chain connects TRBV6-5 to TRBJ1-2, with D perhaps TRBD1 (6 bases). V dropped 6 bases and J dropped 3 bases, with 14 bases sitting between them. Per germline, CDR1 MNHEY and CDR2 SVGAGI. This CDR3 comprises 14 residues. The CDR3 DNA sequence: TGTGCCAGCAGACTCAAACCAGGGGACTATGGCTACACCTTC. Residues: CASRLKPGDYGYTF.

The CDR3 bases are TGTGCCAGTGCGCGGTTGAACACTGAAGCTTTCTTT. Its translation: CASARLNTEAFF. The rearrangement uses TRBV2 and TRBJ1-1; D ambiguous. The CDR3 runs 12 residues. Trimming removed 9 bases from V and 0 bases from J, with 8 bases in between. CDR1 SNHLY and CDR2 FYNNEI come from the germline V gene.

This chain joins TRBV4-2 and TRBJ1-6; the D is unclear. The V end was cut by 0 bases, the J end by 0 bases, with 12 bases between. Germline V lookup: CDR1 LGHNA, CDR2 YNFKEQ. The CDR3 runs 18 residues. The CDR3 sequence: CASSQDPGGVSYNSPLHF. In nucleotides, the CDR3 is TGTGCCAGCAGCCAAGATCCTGGCGGGGTCTCCTATAATTCACCCCTCCACTTT.

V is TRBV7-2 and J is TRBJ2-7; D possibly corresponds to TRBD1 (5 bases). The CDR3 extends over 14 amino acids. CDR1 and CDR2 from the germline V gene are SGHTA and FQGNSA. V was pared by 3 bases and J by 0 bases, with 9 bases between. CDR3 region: CASSFLDSSYEQYF. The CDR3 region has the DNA TGTGCCAGCAGCTTCTTAGACAGCTCCTACGAGCAGTACTTC.

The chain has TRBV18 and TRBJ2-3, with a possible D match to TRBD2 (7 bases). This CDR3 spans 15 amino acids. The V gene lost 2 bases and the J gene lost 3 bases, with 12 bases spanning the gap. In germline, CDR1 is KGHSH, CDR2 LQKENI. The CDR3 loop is CASSPAGAVTDTQYF. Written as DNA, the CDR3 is TGTGCCAGCTCACCAGCGGGGGCGGTGACAGATACGCAGTATTTT.

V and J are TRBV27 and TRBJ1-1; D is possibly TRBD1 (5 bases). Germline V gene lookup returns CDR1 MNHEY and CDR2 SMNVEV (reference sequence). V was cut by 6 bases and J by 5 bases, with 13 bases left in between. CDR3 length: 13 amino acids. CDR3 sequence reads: CASSPGYRTEAFF. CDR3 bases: TGTGCCAGCAGCCCAGGGTATCGGACTGAAGCTTTCTTT.

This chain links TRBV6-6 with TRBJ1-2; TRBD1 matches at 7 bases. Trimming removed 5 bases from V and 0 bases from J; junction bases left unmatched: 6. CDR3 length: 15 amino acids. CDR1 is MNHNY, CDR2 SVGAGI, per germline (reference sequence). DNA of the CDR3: TGTGCCAGCAGTCCTACAGGGGAAGCTAACTATGGCTACACCTTC. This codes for CASSPTGEANYGYTF.

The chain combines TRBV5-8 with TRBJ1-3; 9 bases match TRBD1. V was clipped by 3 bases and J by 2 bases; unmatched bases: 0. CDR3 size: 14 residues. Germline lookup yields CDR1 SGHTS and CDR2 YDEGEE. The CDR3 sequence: CASSWDRAGNTIYF. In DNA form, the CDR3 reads TGTGCCAGCAGCTGGGACAGGGCTGGAAACACCATATATTTT.

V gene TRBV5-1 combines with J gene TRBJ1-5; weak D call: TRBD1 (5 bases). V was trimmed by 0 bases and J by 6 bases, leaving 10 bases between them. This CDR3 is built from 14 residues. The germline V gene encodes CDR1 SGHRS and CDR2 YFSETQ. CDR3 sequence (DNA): TGCGCCAGCAGCTTGGAGGGGTTACCTCAGCCCCAGCATTTT. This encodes CASSLEGLPQPQHF.

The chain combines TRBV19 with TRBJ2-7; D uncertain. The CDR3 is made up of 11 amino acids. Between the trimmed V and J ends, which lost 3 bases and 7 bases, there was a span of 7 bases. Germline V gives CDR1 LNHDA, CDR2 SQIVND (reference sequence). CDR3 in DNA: TGTGCCAGTAGTATGCCCGGGGAGCAGTACTTC. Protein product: CASSMPGEQYF.

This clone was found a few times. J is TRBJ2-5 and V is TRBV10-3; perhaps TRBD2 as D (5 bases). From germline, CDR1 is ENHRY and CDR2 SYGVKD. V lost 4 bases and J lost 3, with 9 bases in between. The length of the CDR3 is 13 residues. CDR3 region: CAISARGEETQYF. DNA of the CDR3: TGTGCCATCAGTGCACGGGGTGAAGAGACCCAGTACTTC.

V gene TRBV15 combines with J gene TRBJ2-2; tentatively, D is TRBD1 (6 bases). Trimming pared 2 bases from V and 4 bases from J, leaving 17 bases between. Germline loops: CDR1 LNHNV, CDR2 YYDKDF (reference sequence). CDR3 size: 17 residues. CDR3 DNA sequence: TGTGCCACCAGCAGATCCTCCGCACAGGGTAGCACCGGGGAGCTGTTTTTT. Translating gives CATSRSSAQGSTGELFF.

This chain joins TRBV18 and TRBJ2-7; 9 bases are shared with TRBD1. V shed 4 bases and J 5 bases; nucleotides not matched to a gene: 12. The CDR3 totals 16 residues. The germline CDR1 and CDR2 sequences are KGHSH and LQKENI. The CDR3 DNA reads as TGTGCCAGCTCACTCTACACCGGGACAGGGAGGGACGAGCAGTACTTC. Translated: CASSLYTGTGRDEQYF.

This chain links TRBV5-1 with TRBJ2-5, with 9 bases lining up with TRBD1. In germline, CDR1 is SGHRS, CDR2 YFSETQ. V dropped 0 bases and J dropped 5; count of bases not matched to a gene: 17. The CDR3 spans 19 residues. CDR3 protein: CASSLAVFLGTGSRETQYF. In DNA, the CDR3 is TGCGCCAGCAGCTTGGCCGTTTTTCTCGGGACAGGGTCACGGGAGACCCAGTACTTC.

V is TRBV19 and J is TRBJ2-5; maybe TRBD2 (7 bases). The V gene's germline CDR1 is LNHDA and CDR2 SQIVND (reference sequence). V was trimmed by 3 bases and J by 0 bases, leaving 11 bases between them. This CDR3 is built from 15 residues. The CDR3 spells CASSIRGADQETQYF. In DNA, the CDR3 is TGTGCCAGTAGTATCCGGGGGGCCGACCAAGAGACCCAGTACTTC.

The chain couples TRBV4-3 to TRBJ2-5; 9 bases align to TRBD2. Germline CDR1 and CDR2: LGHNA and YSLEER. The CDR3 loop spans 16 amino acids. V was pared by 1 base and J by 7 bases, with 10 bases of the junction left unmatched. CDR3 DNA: TGCGCCAGCAGCCAAGGCAGCGGGGGGAGTTCCCGGACCCAGTACTTC. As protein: CASSQGSGGSSRTQYF.

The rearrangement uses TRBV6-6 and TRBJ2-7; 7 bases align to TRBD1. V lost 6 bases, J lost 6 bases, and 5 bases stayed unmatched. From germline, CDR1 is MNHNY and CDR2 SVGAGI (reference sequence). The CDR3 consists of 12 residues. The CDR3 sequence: CASRLGTVEQYF. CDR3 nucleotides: TGTGCCAGCAGACTTGGGACAGTCGAGCAGTACTTC.

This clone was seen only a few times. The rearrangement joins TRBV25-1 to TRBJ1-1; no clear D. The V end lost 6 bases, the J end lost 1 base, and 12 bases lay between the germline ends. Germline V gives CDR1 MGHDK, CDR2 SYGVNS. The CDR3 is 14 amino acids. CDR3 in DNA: TGTGCCAGCAGCTATAGACATACGAACACTGAAGCTTTCTTT. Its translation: CASSYRHTNTEAFF.

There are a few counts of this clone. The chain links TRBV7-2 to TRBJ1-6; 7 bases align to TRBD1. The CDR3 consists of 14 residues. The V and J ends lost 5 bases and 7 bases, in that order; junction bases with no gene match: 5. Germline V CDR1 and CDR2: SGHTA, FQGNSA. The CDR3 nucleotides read TGTGCCAGCAGCGTACAGGGGCGGAATTCACCCCTCCACTTT. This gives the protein CASSVQGRNSPLHF.

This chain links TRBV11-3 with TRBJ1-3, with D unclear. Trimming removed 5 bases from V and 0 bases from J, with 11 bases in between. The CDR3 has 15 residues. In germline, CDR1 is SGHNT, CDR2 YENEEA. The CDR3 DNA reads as TGTGCCAGCAGCCTAGGGCCGAACTCTGGAAACACCATATATTTT. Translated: CASSLGPNSGNTIYF.

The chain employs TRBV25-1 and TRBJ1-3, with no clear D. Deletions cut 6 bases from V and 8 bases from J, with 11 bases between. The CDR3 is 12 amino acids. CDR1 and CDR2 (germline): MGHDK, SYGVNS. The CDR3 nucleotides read TGTGCCAGCAGGGGAGACGGGGACACCATATATTTT. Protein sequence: CASRGDGDTIYF.

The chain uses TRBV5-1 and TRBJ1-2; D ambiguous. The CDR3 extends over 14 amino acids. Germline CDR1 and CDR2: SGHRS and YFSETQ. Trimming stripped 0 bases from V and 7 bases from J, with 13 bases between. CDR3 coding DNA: TGCGCCAGCAGCTTGGACGGGGATAAGGGTGGCTACACCTTC. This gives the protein CASSLDGDKGGYTF.